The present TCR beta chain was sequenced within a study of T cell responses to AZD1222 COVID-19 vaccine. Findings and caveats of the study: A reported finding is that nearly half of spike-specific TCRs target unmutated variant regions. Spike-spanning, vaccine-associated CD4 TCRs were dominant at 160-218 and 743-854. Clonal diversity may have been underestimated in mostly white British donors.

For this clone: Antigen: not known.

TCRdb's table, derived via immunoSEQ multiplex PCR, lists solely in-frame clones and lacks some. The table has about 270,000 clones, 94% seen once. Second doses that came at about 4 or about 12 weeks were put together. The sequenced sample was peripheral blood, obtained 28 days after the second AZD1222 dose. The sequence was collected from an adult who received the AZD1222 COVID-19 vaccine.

The CDR3 here is CASSEYSQETQYF. The CDR3, as DNA: TGTGCCAGCAGTGAGTACAGCCAAGAGACCCAGTACTTC. The chain uses TRBV2 and TRBJ2-5; no clear D gene. The CDR3 length is 13 residues. Germline V CDR1 and CDR2: SNHLY, FYNNEI. V lost 3 bases and J lost 1, with 6 bases in between.